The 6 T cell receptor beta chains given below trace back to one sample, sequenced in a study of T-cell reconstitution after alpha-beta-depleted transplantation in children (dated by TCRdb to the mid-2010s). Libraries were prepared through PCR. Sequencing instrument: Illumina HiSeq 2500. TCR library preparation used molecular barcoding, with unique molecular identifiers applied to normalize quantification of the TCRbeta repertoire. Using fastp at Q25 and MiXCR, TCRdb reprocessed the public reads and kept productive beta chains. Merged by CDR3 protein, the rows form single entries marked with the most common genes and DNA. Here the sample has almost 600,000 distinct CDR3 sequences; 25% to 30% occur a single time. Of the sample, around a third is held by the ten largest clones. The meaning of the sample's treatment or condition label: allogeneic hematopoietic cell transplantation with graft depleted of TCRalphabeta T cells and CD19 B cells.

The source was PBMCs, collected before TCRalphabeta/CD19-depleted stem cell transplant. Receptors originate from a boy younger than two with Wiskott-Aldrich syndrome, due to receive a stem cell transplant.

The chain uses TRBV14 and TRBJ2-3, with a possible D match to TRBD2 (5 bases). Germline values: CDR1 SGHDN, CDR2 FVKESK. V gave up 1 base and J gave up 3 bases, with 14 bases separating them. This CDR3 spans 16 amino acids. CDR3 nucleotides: TGTGCCAGCAGCCAAGTGAGAGGGAGAGGTACAGATACGCAGTATTTT. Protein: CASSQVRGRGTDTQYF.

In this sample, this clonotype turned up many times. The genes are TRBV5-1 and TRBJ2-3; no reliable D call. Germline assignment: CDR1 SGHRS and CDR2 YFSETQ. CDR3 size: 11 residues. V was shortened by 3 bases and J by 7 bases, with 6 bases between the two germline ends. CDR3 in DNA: TGCGCCAGCAGCTACGGCAATACGCAGTATTTT. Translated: CASSYGNTQYF. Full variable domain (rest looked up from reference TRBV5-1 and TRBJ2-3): KAGVTQTPRYLIKTRGQQVTLSCSPISGHRSVSWYQQTPGQGLQFLFEYFSETQRNKGNFPGRFSGRQFSNSRSEMNVSTLELGDSALYLCASSYGNTQYFGPGTRLTVL.

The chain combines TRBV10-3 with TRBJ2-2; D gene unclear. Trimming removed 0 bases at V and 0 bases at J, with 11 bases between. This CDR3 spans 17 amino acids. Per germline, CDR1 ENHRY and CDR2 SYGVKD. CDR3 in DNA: TGTGCCATCAGTGAGTCTTTTGGGCAGACGAACACCGGGGAGCTGTTTTTT. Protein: CAISESFGQTNTGELFF.

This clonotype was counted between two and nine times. CDR3 in DNA: TGCGCCAGCAGCCAGGAGGGCCAGGGGATGGCAACTAATGAAAAACTGTTTTTT. It codes for CASSQEGQGMATNEKLFF. The chain links TRBV4-1 to TRBJ1-4, with TRBD1 as a possible D gene (6 bases). V was clipped by 3 bases and J by 0 bases, with 17 bases between them. The germline gives CDR1 MGHRA, CDR2 YSYEKL. The CDR3 covers 18 residues.

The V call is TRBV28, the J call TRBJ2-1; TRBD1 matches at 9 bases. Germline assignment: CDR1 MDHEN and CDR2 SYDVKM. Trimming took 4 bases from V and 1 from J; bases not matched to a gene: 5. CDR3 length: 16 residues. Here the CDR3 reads CASSSSGTGSYNEQFF. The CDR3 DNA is TGTGCCAGCAGTTCTTCCGGGACAGGGTCCTACAATGAGCAGTTCTTC.

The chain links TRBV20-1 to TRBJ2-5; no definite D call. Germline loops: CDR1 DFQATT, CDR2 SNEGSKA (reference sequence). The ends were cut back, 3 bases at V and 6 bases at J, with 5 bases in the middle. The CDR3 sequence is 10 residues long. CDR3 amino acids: CSASFQTQYF. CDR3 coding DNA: TGCAGTGCTAGTTTCCAGACCCAGTACTTC.